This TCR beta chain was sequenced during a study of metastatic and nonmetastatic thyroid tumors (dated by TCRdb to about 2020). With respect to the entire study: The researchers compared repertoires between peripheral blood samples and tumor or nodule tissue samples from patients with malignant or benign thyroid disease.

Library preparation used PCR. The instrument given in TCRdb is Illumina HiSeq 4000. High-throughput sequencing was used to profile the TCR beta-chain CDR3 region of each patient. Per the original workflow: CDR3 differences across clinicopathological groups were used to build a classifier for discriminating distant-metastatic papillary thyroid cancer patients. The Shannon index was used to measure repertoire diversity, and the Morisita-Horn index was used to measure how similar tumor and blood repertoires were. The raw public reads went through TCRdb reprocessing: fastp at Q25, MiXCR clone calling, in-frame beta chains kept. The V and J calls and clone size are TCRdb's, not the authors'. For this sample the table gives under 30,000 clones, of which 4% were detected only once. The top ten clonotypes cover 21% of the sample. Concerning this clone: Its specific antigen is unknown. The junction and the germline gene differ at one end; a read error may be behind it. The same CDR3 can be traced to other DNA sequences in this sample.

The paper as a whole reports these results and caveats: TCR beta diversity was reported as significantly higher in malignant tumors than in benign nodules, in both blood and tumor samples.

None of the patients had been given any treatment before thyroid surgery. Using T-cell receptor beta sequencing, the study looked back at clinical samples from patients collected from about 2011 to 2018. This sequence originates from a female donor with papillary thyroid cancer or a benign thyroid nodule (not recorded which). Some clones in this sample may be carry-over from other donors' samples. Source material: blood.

The CDR3 has the sequence CASSPRRGGRSYGYTF. Read as DNA, the sequence is TGTGCCAGCAGCCCCAGGCGCGGGGGTCGATCATATGGCTACACATTC. The chain is assembled from TRBV7-9 and TRBJ1-2, and possibly TRBD1, on 5 matching bases. As encoded in the germline V gene (reference sequence), CDR1 is SEHNR while CDR2 is FQNEAQ. The cysteine opens and the phenylalanine closes a CDR3 of 16 amino acids. This entry keeps only the CDR3 DNA: 48 bases, framed from base 1.